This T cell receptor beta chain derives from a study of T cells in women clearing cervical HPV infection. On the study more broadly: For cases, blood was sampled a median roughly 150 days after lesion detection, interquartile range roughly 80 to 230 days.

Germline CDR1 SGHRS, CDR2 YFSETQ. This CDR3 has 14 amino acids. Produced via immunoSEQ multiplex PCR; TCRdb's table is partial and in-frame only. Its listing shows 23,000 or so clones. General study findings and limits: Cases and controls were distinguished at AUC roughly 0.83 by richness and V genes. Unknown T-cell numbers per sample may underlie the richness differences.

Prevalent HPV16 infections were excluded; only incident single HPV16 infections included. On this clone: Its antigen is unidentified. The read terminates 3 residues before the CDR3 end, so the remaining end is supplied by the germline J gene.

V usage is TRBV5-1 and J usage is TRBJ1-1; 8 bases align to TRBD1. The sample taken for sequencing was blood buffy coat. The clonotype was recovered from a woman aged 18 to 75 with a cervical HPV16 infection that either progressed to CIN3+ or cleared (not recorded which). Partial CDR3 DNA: TGCGCCAGCAGCGCCCCCTGGGGGACAGGAGAA. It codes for CASSAPWGTGE. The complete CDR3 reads CASSAPWGTGEAFF.